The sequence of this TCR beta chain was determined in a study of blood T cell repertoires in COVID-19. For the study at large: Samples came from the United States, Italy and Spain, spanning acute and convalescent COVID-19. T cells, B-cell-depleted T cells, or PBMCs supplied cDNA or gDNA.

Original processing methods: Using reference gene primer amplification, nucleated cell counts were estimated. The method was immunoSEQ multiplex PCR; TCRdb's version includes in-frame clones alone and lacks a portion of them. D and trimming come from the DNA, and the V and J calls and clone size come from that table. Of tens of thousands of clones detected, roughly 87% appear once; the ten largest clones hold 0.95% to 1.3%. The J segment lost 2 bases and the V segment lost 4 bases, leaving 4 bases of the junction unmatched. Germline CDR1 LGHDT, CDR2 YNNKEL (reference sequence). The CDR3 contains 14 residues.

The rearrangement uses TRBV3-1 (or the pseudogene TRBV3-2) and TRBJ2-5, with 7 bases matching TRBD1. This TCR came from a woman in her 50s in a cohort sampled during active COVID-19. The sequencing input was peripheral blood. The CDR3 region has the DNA TGTGCCAGCAGCCCAGACAGGGTACAAGAGACCCAGTACTTC. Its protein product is CASSPDRVQETQYF.